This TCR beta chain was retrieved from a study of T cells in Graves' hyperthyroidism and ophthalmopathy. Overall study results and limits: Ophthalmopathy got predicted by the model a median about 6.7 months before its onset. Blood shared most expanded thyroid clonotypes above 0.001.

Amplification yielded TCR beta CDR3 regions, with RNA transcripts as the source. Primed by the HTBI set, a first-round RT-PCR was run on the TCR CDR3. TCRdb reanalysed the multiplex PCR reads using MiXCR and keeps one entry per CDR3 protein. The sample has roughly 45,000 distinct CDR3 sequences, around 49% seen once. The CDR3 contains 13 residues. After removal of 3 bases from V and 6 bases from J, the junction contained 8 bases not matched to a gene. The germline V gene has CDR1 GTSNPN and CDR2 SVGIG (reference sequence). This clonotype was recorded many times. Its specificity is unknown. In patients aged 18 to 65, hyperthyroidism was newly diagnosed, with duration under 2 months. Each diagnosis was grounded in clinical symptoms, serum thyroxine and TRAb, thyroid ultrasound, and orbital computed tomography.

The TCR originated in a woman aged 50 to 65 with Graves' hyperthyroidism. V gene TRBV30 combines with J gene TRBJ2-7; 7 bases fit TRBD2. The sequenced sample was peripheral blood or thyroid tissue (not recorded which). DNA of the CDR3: TGTGCCTGGAGGACGGCGGGAGCTGGCGAGCAGTACTTC. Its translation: CAWRTAGAGEQYF.